This T cell receptor beta chain was sequenced during a study of blood T cell repertoires in COVID-19. Participants, about 18 to 100 years old, spanned fewer than 25 US areas. Donors in Cohort 3 who had recovered were those with two negative PCRs, healthcare professional clearance, or resolution of their symptoms. This table comes from immunoSEQ multiplex PCR, and its TCRdb copy is limited to in-frame clones, with some not included. The sample yields about 440,000 clones, about 90% seen once. The CDR3 is made up of 15 amino acids. V shed 0 bases, J shed 3 bases, and the junction held 3 bases outside the gene matches. Germline V gene data show CDR1 as SGDLS and CDR2 as YYNGEE.

This receptor was obtained from a man aged 18 to 35 who had recovered from COVID-19. V is TRBV9 and J is TRBJ1-5, with 7 bases lining up with TRBD1. Sequenced: PBMCs or T cells enriched from blood (not recorded which). The CDR3 region is CASSVGGQLNQPQHF. Written as DNA, the CDR3 is TGTGCCAGCAGCGTAGGGGGACAGCTCAATCAGCCCCAGCATTTT.